This T cell receptor (beta chain) was captured in a study of blood T cells in healthy people across ages. The CDR3 runs 14 residues. The germline gives CDR1 SQVTM, CDR2 ANQGSEA. V dropped 7 bases and J dropped 7; count of bases not matched to a gene: 13. This clonotype was seen many times. RNA extraction gave at least 5.5 micrograms of total RNA per sample. Sample-barcoded 5' priming and a J-beta primer mix drove a second PCR of 7 to 11 cycles. Through a template-switch adaptor with 12 random nucleotides, each cDNA molecule received a tag. TCRdb analysed the 5' RACE reads with MiXCR anew, one entry per CDR3 protein. Altogether some 1.4 million distinct CDR3 sequences are present, around 42% being singletons, with the ten largest covering 7.9%.

The chain recombines TRBV29-1 with TRBJ2-1; the match to TRBD2 covers 7 bases. The sample was blood. The sequence derives from a woman aged 18-35 years in good health. Here the CDR3 reads CSAAQTSLGNEQFF. In DNA, the CDR3 is TGCAGCGCAGCCCAGACTAGCCTGGGGAATGAGCAGTTCTTC.